The clone carrying this T cell receptor beta chain has only a few counts. Its antigen is still unknown. V lost 1 base to trimming and J lost 1 base, with 11 bases between them. This CDR3 is 16 amino acids long. Germline values: CDR1 GTSNPN, CDR2 SVGIG (reference sequence). The data were obtained in a study of CD8+ T cells in alopecia areata. Study-wide findings and caveats: How baseline CD8+ expansion relates to response remains uncertain (there was one nonresponder).

Extracted RNA was reverse transcribed into cDNA, the sequencing template. Sequencing was performed with immunoSEQ multiplex PCR; in TCRdb, only in-frame clones are kept and a portion is missing. This sample has about 300,000 clones, with 55% to 70% found just once. Treatment specified: oral pan-JAK inhibitor, 5-10 mg twice daily. Source: CD4+ T cells sorted from blood, taken at week 24, from a patient treated with tofacitinib. This chain joins TRBV30 and TRBJ2-6; possible D gene TRBD1, 5 bases. The TCR was taken from a human donor with alopecia areata. In nucleotides, the CDR3 is TGTGCCTGGAGTGCTTCCAGGGCGTCTGGGGCCAACGTCCTGACTTTC. Translating gives CAWSASRASGANVLTF.